This TCR beta chain was captured by sequencing in a study of shared clonotypes between healthy human individuals. The repertoire was sequenced with immunoSEQ multiplex PCR; TCRdb's copy has only in-frame clones and lacks some. The table has millions of clones, 90% to 95% seen once. Trimming pared 1 base from V and 2 bases from J, leaving 8 bases between. The CDR3 extends over 14 amino acids. Germline loops: CDR1 SEHNR, CDR2 FQNEAQ (reference sequence). Material: naive CD4+ T cells sorted from blood. The subset here: CD45RA+ positively selected. This receptor was taken from a man between 18 and 35 years old in good health. The chain joins TRBV7-9 to TRBJ1-2, with D unclear. In DNA, the CDR3 is TGTGCCAGCAGCTTAGGAGTGGACAACTATGGCTACACCTTC. It specifies CASSLGVDNYGYTF. Complete variable domain (other parts from reference TRBV7-9 and TRBJ1-2): DTGVSQNPRHKITKRGQNVTFRCDPISEHNRLYWYRQTLGQGPEFLTYFQNEAQLEKSRLLSDRFSAERPKGSFSTLEIQRTEQGDSAMYLCASSLGVDNYGYTFGSGTRLTVV.